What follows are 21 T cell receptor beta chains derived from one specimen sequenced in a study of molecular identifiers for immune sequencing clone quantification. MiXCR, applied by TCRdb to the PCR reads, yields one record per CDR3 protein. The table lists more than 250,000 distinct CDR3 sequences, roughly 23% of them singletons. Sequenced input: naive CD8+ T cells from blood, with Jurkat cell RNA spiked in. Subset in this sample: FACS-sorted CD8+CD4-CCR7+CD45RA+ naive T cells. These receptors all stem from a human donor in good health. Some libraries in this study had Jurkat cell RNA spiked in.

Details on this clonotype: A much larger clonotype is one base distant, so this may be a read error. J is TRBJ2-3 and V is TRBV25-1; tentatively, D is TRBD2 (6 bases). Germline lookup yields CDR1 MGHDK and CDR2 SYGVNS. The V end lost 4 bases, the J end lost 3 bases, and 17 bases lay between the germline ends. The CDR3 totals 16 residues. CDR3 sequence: CASSVGWGEATDTQYF. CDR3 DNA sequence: TGTGCCAGCAGTGTAGGTTGGGGGGAGGCGACAGATACGCAGTATTTT.

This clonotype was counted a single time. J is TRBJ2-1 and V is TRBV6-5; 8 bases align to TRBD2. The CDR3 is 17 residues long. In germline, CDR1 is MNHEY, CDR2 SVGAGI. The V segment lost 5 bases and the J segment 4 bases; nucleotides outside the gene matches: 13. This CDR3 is CASSNMQPGGGYNEQFF. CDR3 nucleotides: TGTGCCAGCAGTAACATGCAGCCCGGGGGGGGGTACAATGAGCAGTTCTTC.

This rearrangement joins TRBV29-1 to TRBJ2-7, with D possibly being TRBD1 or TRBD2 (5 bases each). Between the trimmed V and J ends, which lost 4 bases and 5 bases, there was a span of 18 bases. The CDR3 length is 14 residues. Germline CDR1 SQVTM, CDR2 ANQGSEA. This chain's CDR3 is CSVVPRQGVHEQYF. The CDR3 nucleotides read TGCAGCGTTGTGCCTCGGCAGGGAGTCCACGAGCAGTACTTC.

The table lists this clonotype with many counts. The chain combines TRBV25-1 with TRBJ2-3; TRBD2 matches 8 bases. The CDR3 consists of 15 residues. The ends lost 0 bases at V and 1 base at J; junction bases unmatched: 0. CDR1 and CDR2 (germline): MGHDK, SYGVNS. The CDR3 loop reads CASSEYGGGTDTQYF. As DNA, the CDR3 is TGTGCCAGCAGTGAATACGGGGGGGGCACAGATACGCAGTATTTT.

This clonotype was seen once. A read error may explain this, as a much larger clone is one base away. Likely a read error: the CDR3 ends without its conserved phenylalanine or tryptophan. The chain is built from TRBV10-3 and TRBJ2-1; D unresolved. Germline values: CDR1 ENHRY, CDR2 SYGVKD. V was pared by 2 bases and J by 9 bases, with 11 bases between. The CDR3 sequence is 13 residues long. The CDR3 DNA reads TGTGCCATCAGTGAGGGAGAATTCAGTGAGCAGTTCCTC. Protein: CAISEGEFSEQFL.

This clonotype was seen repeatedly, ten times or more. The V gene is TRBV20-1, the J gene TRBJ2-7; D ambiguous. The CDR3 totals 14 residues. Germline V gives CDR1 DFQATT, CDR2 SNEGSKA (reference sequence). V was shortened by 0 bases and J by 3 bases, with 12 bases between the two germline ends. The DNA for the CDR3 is TGCAGTGCTAGAGATCGAAGTAGTCTCTACGAGCAGTACTTC. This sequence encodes CSARDRSSLYEQYF.

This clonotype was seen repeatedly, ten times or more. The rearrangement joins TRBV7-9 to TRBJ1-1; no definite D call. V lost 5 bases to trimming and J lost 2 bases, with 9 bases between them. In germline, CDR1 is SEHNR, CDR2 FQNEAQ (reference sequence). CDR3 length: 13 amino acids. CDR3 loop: CASSGGVNTEAFF. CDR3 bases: TGTGCCAGCAGCGGCGGGGTCAACACTGAAGCTTTCTTT.

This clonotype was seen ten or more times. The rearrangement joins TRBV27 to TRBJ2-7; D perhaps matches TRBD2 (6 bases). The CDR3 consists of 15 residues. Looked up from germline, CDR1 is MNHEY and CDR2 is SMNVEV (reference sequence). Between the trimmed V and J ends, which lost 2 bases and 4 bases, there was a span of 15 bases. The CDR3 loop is CASSLQPGVMYEQYF. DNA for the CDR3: TGTGCCAGCAGTTTACAACCGGGGGTGATGTACGAGCAGTACTTC.

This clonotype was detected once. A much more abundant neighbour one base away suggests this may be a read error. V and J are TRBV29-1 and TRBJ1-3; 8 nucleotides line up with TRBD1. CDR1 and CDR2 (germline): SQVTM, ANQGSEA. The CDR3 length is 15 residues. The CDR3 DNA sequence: TGCAGCGTTGTTCATCCGGGACAGGAGGGAAACACCACATATTTT. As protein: CSVVHPGQEGNTTYF.

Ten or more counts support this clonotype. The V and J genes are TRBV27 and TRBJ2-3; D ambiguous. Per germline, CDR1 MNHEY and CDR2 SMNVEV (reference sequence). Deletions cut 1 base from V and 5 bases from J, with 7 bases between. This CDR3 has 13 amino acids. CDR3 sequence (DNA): TGTGCCAGCAGTTTATTTTCCCAAGATACGCAGTATTTT. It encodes CASSLFSQDTQYF.

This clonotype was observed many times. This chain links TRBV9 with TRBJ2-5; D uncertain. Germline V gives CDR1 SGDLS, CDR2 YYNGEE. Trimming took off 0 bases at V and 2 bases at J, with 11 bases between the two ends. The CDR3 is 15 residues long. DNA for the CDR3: TGTGCCAGCAGCGTAGGAACAGAGACACAAGAGACCCAGTACTTC. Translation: CASSVGTETQETQYF. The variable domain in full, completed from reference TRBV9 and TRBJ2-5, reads DSGVTQTPKHLITATGQRVTLRCSPRSGDLSVYWYQQSLDQGLQFLIQYYNGEERAKGNILERFSAQQFPDLHSELNLSSLELGDSALYFCASSVGTETQETQYFGPGTRLLVL.

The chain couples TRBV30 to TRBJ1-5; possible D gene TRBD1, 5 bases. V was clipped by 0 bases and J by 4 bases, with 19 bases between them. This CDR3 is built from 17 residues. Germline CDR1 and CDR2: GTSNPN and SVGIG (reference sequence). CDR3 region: CAWSVRVQGYWNQPQHF. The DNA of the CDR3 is TGTGCCTGGAGTGTACGGGTTCAGGGATATTGGAATCAGCCCCAGCATTTT.

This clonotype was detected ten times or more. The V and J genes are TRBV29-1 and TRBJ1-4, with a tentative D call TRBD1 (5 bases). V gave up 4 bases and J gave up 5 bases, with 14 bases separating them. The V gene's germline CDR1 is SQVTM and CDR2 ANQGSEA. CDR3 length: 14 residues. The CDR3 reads CSVVTADANEKLFF. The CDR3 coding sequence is TGCAGCGTTGTGACAGCGGACGCAAATGAAAAACTGTTTTTT.

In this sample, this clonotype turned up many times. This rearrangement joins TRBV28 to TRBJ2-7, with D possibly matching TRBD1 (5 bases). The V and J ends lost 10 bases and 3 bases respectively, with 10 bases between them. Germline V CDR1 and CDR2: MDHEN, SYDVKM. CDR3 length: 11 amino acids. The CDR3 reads CATEDSYEQYF. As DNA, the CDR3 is TGTGCCACCGAAGACAGCTACGAGCAGTACTTC.

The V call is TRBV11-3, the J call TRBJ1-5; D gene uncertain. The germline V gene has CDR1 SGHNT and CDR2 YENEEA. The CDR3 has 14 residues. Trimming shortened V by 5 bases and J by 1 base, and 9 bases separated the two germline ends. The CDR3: CASSRIRSNQPQHF. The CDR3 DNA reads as TGTGCCAGCAGCCGCATTAGGAGCAATCAGCCCCAGCATTTT.

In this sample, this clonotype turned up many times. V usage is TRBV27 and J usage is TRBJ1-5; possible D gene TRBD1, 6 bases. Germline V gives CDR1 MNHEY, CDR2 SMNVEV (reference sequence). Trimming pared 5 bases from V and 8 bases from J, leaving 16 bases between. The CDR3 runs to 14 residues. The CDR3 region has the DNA TGTGCCAGCAGTCCGCGACAGGCGATAAAGCCCCAGCATTTT. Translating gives CASSPRQAIKPQHF.

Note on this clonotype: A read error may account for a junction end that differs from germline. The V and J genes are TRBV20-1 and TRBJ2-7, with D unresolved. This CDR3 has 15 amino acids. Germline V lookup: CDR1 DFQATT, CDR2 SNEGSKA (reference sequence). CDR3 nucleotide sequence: TGCAGTGCTAGAGATGGGGTTCGGCCCATCTACGGGCAGTACTTC. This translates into CSARDGVRPIYGQYF.

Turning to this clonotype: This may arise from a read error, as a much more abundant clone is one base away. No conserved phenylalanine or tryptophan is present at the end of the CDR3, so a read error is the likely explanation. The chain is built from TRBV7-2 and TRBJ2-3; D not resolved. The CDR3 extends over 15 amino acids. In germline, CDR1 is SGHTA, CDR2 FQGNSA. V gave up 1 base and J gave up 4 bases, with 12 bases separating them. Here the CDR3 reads CASSLDYGPPDTQYS. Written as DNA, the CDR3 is TGTGCCAGCAGCTTAGATTATGGCCCCCCAGATACGCAGTATTCT.

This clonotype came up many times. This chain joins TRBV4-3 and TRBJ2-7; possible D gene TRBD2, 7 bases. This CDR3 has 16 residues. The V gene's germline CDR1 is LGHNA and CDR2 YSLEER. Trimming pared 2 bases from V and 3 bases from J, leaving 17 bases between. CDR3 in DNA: TGCGCCAGCAGCCAAAGTCCCGGGGGAGGGGGCTACGAGCAGTACTTC. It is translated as CASSQSPGGGGYEQYF.

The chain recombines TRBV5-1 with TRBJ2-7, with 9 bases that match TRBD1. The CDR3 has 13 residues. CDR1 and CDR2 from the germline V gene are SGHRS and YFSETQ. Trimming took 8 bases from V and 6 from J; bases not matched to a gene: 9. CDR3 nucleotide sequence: TGCGCCAGTCCAGGACAGGGGTTCCGCGAGCAGTACTTC. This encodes CASPGQGFREQYF. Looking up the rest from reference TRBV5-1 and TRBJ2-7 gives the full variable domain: KAGVTQTPRYLIKTRGQQVTLSCSPISGHRSVSWYQQTPGQGLQFLFEYFSETQRNKGNFPGRFSGRQFSNSRSEMNVSTLELGDSALYLCASPGQGFREQYFGPGTRLTVT.

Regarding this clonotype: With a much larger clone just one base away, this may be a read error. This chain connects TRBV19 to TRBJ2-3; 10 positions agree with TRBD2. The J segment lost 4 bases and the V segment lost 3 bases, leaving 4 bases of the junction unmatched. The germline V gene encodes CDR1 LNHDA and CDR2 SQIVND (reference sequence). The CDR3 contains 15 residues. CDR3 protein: CASSILAGAADTQYF. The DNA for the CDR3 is TGTGCCAGTAGTATCCTAGCGGGAGCCGCAGATACGCAGTATTTT.